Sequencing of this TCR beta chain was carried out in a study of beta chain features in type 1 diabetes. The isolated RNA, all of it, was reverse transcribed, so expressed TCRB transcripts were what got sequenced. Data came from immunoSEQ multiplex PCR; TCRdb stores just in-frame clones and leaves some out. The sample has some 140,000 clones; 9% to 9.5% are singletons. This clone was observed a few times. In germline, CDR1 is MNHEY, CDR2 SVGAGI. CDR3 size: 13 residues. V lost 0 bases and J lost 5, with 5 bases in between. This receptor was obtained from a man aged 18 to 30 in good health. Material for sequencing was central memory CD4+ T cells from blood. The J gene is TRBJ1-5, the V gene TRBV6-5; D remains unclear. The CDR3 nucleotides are TGTGCCAGCAGTTACTCGAGTCATCAGCCCCAGCATTTT. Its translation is CASSYSSHQPQHF.